The 14 T cell receptor beta chains below come from one sample, sequenced in a study of blood T cell repertoires in COVID-19. Sequenced by immunoSEQ multiplex PCR; TCRdb stores in-frame clones only, minus some. The sample contains 40,000 to 60,000 clones, 84% of which appear only once. Sequences were obtained from peripheral blood. The origin of the receptors is a human donor in a cohort sampled during active COVID-19.

The gene calls are TRBV18 and TRBJ1-1; weak D call: TRBD1 (6 bases). The CDR3 has 14 residues. Germline V gene lookup returns CDR1 KGHSH and CDR2 LQKENI. V lost 1 base, J lost 5 bases, and 11 bases lay in between. DNA of the CDR3: TGTGCCAGCTCACCACAAACAGGGCGAACTGAAGCTTTCTTT. Amino acids: CASSPQTGRTEAFF.

The chain employs TRBV12-2 and TRBJ1-1. TRBV12-2 is termed a pseudogene. The CDR3 loop spans 15 amino acids. The CDR3 sequence: CASRLGGEGDTEAFF. The CDR3 DNA follows: TGTGCAAGTCGCTTAGGAGGGGAGGGAGACACTGAAGCTTTCTTT.

This clone has just a few counts. This rearrangement joins TRBV2 to TRBJ1-1; D remains ambiguous. Trimming removed 7 bases at V and 0 bases at J, with 6 bases between. The germline CDR1 and CDR2 sequences are SNHLY and FYNNEI. The CDR3 totals 12 residues. For the CDR3, the DNA is TGTGCCAGCATCCTATTGAACACTGAAGCTTTCTTT. Its protein product is CASILLNTEAFF.

This sequence joins TRBV19 and TRBJ1-3, with D possibly TRBD1 on 6 matching bases. Germline V CDR1 and CDR2: LNHDA, SQIVND (reference sequence). Trimming pared 3 bases from V and 2 bases from J, leaving 11 bases between. The CDR3 totals 15 residues. CDR3 nucleotides: TGTGCCAGTAGTATTGAAGGGGGTACTGGAAACACCATATATTTT. It translates to CASSIEGGTGNTIYF.

The chain is built from TRBV10-3 and TRBJ2-1; D is unclear. V lost 7 bases to trimming and J lost 0 bases, with 16 bases between them. CDR1 and CDR2 (germline): ENHRY, SYGVKD. The CDR3 has 16 residues. The CDR3 spells CAIKGEASSSYNEQFF. DNA of the CDR3: TGTGCCATCAAAGGAGAGGCGTCTAGCTCCTACAATGAGCAGTTCTTC.

The chain joins TRBV5-1 to TRBJ2-3; TRBD1 agrees at 9 bases. Trimming at V came to 3 bases and at J to 2 bases, leaving 7 bases not matched to a gene. The germline gives CDR1 SGHRS, CDR2 YFSETQ. The CDR3 consists of 16 residues. CDR3 protein: CASSSLTGGFTDTQYF. DNA of the CDR3: TGCGCCAGCAGCTCGCTGACAGGGGGATTCACAGATACGCAGTATTTT.

This rearrangement joins TRBV27 to TRBJ2-1; 9 nucleotides line up with TRBD1. The germline V gene has CDR1 MNHEY and CDR2 SMNVEV (reference sequence). The V segment lost 5 bases and the J segment 9 bases; nucleotides outside the gene matches: 5. The CDR3 sequence is 13 residues long. Here the CDR3 reads CASSVTGGGEQFF. CDR3 DNA sequence: TGTGCCAGCAGTGTGACAGGGGGTGGTGAGCAGTTCTTC.

This sequence joins TRBV2 and TRBJ2-5; TRBD1 aligns across 9 bases. The germline V gene has CDR1 SNHLY and CDR2 FYNNEI. Trimming took 1 base from V and 5 from J; bases not matched to a gene: 5. This CDR3 is 15 amino acids long. In DNA form, the CDR3 reads TGTGCCAGCAGTGAAGGGCAGACAGGGGGGGAGACCCAGTACTTC. It translates to CASSEGQTGGETQYF.

The chain links TRBV27 to TRBJ2-1, with 12 bases lining up with TRBD2. Unmatched junction bases numbered 10, after V lost 7 bases and J lost 0 bases. The CDR3 has 18 residues. CDR1 MNHEY and CDR2 SMNVEV come from the germline V gene (reference sequence). The CDR3 spells CASMRTSGIRSSYNEQFF. In DNA form, the CDR3 reads TGTGCCAGCATGAGGACTAGCGGGATTAGGAGCTCCTACAATGAGCAGTTCTTC.

The gene calls are TRBV27 and TRBJ2-5, with D unresolved. Germline CDR1 reads MNHEY; CDR2 reads SMNVEV (reference sequence). This CDR3 comprises 12 residues. V lost 4 bases and J lost 2, with 5 bases in between. CDR3 nucleotides: TGTGCCAGCAGTTCAACTCAAGAGACCCAGTACTTC. This sequence encodes CASSSTQETQYF.

This clone was observed a few times. The chain carries TRBV30 and TRBJ2-7; TRBD1 agrees at 7 bases. Germline V gene sequence: CDR1 GTSNPN, CDR2 SVGIG (reference sequence). This CDR3 spans 13 amino acids. V was clipped by 1 base and J by 2 bases; unmatched bases: 2. The CDR3, as DNA: TGTGCCTGGAGTGGGGACAGCACCTACGAGCAGTACTTC. As protein: CAWSGDSTYEQYF.

This clone was recorded at least ten times. This chain joins TRBV7-9 and TRBJ2-5; TRBD1 agrees at 9 bases. This CDR3 has 15 residues. After removal of 5 bases from V and 5 bases from J, the junction contained 9 bases not matched to a gene. Germline assignment: CDR1 SEHNR and CDR2 FQNEAQ (reference sequence). CDR3: CASSPWTGVRETQYF. The CDR3 DNA reads TGTGCCAGCAGCCCCTGGACAGGGGTAAGGGAGACCCAGTACTTC.

The chain combines TRBV6-5 with TRBJ1-1; D ambiguous. Per the germline V gene, CDR1 is MNHEY and CDR2 is SVGAGI. The length of the CDR3 is 13 residues. V was pared by 1 base and J by 4 bases, with 7 bases between. This CDR3 reads CASSYFSSTEAFF. CDR3 DNA sequence: TGTGCCAGCAGTTACTTTAGCAGCACTGAAGCTTTCTTT.

The chain recombines TRBV4-1 with TRBJ2-1; D uncertain. The germline gives CDR1 MGHRA, CDR2 YSYEKL. The CDR3 is made up of 15 amino acids. V lost 4 bases to trimming and J lost 3 bases, with 13 bases between them. The CDR3 loop is CASSRRGENYNEQFF. The CDR3 DNA is TGCGCCAGCAGCCGCCGCGGCGAAAACTACAATGAGCAGTTCTTC.